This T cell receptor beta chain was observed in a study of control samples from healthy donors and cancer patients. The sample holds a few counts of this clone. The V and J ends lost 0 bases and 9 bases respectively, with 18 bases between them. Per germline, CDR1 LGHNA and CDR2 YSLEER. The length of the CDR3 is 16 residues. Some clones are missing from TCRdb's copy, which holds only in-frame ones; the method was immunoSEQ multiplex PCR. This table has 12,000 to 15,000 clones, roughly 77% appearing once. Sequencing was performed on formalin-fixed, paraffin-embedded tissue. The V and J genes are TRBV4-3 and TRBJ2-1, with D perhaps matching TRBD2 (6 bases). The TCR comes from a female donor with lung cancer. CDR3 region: CASSQEEGPRIGEQFF. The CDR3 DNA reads TGCGCCAGCAGCCAAGAGGAGGGTCCTCGTATCGGTGAGCAGTTCTTC.